This entry concerns a single TCR beta chain. Original methodology: Reference gene primers were amplified, and this amplification served to estimate nucleated cell counts. Here immunoSEQ multiplex PCR was the method, and the copy in TCRdb shows in-frame clones only, minus some. That table supplies the V and J calls and clone size; D and trimming were determined from the DNA. The table shows 250,000 or so clones, with 65% to 90% occurring only once. This sample is part of a study of blood T cell repertoires in COVID-19. Study at large: Donors in the United States, Italy and Spain gave samples during acute or convalescent COVID-19. T cells, B-cell-depleted T cells, or PBMCs provided the cDNA or gDNA that served as material.

Germline V gene sequence: CDR1 DFQATT, CDR2 SNEGSKA (reference sequence). This CDR3 contains 11 residues. The chain couples TRBV20-1 to TRBJ1-2; no clear D. Specimen: peripheral blood. This receptor was identified in a woman aged 65 to 85 with acute or convalescent COVID-19. CDR3 loop: CTYDNVYGYTF. CDR3 nucleotides: TGCACTTACGACAACGTCTATGGCTACACCTTC.